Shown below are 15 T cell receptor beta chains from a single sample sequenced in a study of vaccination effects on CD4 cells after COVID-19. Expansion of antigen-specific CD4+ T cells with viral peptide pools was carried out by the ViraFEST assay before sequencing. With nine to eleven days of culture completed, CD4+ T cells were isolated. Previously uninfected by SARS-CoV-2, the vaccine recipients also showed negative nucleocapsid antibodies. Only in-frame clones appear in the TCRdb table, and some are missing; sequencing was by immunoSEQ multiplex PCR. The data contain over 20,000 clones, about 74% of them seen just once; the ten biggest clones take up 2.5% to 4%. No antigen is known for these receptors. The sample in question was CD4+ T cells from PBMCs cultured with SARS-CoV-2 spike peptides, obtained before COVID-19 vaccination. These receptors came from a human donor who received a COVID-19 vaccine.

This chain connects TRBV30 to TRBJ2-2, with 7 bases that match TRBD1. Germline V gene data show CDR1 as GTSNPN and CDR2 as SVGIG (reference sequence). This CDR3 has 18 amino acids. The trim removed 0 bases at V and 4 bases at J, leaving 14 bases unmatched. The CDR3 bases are TGTGCCTGGAGTGTACTAAGCTTCGGGACAGTACTCACCGGGGAGCTGTTTTTT. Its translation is CAWSVLSFGTVLTGELFF.

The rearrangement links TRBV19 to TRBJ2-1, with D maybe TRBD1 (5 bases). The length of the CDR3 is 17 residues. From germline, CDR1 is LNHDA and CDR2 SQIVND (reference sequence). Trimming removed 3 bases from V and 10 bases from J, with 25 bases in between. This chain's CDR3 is CASSIWSRIREGVEQFF. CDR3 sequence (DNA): TGTGCCAGTAGTATCTGGAGCCGGATTAGGGAAGGGGTAGAGCAGTTCTTC.

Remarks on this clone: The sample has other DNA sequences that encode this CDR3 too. Here the CDR3 DNA reads TGTGCCAGCAGCAGACAGGGTGGATCCTACGAGCAGTACTTC. As protein: CASSRQGGSYEQYF. The V gene is TRBV6-5, the J gene TRBJ2-7, with 7 bases matching TRBD1. The CDR3 spans 14 residues. Germline CDR1 is MNHEY and CDR2 is SVGAGI. V lost 6 bases and J lost 1; bases outside the gene matches: 6.

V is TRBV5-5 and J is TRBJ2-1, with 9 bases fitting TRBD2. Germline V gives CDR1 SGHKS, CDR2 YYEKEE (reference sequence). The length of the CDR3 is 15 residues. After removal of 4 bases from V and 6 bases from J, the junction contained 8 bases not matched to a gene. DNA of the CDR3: TGTGCCAGCAGCCACTTAGCGGGGGCCCGCAATGAGCAGTTCTTC. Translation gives CASSHLAGARNEQFF.

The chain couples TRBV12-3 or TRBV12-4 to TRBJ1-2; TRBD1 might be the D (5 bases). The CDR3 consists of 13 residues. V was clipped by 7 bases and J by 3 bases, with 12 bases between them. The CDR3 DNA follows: TGTGCCAGCACCACCAGGGATCACTATGGCTACACCTTC. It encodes CASTTRDHYGYTF.

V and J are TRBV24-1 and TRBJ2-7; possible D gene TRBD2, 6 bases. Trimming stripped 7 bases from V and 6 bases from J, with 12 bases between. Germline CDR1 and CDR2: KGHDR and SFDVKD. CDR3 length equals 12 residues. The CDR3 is CATRGLGGEQYF. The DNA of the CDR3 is TGTGCCACCAGGGGGCTCGGGGGCGAGCAGTACTTC.

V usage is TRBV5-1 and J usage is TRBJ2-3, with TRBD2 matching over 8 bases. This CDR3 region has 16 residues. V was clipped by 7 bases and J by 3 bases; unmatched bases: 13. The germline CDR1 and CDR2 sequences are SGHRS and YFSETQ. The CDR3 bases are TGCGCCAGCGGAACCGGGGGGGCGGAAAATACAGATACGCAGTATTTT. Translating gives CASGTGGAENTDTQYF.

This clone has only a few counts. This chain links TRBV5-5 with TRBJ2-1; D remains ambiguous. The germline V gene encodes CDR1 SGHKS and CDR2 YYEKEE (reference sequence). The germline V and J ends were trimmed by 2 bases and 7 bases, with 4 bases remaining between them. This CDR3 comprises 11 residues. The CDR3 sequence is CASSFRNEQFF. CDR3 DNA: TGTGCCAGCAGCTTCAGGAATGAGCAGTTCTTC.

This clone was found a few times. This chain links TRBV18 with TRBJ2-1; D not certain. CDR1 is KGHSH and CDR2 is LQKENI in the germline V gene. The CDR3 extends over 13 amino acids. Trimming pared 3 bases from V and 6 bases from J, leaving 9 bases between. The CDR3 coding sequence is TGTGCCAGCTCACCGCGGTTCGGCAATGAGCAGTTCTTC. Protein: CASSPRFGNEQFF.

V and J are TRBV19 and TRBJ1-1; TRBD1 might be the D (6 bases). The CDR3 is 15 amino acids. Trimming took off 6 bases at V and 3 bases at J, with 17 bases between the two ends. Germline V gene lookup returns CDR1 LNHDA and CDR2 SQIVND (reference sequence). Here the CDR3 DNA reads TGTGCCAGTAGCTTACCAGGACAGCCCTACACTGAAGCTTTCTTT. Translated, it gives CASSLPGQPYTEAFF. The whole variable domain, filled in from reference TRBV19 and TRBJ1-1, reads DGGITQSPKYLFRKEGQNVTLSCEQNLNHDAMYWYRQDPGQGLRLIYYSQIVNDFQKGDIAEGYSVSREKKESFPLTVTSAQKNPTAFYLCASSLPGQPYTEAFFGQGTRLTVV.

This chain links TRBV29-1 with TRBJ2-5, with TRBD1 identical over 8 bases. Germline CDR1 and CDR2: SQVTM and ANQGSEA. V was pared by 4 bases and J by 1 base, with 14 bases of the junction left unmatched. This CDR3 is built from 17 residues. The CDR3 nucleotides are TGCAGCGTTGCCTGGATTCTGGACAGGGCTAGCCAAGAGACCCAGTACTTC. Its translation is CSVAWILDRASQETQYF.

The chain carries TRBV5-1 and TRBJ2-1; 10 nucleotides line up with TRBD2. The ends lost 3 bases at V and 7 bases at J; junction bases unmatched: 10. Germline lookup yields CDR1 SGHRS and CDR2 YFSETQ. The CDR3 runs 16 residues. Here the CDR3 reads CASSSTSSGRWNEQFF. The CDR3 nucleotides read TGCGCCAGCAGCTCCACATCTAGCGGGAGATGGAATGAGCAGTTCTTC.

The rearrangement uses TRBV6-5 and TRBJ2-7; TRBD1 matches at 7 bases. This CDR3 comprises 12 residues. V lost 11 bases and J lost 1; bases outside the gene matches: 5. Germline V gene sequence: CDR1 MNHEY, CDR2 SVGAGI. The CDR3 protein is CAAGQDSYEQYF. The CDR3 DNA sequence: TGTGCCGCCGGACAGGATTCCTACGAGCAGTACTTC.

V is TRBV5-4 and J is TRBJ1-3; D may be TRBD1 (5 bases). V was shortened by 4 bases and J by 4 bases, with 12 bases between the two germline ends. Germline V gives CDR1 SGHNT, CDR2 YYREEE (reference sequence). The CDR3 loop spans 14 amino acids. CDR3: CASSAGRQGNTIYF. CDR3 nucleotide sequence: TGTGCCAGCAGCGCGGGACGGCAAGGAAACACCATATATTTT. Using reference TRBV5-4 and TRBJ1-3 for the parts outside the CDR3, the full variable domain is ETGVTQSPTHLIKTRGQQVTLRCSSQSGHNTVSWYQQALGQGPQFIFQYYREEENGRGNFPPRFSGLQFPNYSSELNVNALELDDSALYLCASSAGRQGNTIYFGEGSWLTVV.

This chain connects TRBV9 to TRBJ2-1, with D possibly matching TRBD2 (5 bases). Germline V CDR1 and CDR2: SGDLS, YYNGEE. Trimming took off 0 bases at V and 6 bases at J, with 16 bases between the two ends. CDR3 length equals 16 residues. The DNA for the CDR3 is TGTGCCAGCAGCGTAGGTGAGGGAGCTAGTTCCAATGAGCAGTTCTTC. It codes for CASSVGEGASSNEQFF.